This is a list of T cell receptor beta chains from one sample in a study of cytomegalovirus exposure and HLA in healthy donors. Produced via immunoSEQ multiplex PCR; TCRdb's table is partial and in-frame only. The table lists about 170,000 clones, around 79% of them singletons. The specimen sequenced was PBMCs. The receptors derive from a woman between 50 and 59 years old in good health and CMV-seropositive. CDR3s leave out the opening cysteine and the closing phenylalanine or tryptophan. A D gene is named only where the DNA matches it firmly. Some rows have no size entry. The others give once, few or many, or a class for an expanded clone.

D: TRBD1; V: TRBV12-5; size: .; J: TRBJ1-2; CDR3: ASGLGPQPGTVSDGYT
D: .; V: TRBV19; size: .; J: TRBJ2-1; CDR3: ASSRLGGEKQF
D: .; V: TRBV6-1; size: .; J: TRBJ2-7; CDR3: ASSESGPSYEQY
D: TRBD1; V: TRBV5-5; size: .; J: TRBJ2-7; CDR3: ASSNRDRGGYEQY
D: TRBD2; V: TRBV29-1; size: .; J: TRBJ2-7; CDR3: SVVTSGGEQY
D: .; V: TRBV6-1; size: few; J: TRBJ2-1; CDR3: ASSEASRGGEQF
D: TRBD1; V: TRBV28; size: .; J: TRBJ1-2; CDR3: ASSLGDRAYGYT
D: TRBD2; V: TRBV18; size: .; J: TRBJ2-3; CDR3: ASSPTSGSGDTQY
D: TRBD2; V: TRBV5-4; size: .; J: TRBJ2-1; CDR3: ASSFRAGGYNEQF
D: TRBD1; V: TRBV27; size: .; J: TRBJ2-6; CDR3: ASSLRGPGANVLT
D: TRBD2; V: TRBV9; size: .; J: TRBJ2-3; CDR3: ASSPPFGTSGTTTDTQY
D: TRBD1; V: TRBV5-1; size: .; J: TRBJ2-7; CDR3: ASSMGQGPNEQY
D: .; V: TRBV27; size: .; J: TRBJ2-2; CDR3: ASSPRGNLQGGELF
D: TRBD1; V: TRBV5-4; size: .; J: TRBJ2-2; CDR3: ASSPDRLNTGELF
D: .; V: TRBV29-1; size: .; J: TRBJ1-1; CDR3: SVSGDGMNTEAF
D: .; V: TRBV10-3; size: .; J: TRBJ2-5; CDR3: AISDSGEETQY
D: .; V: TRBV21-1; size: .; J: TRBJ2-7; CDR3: ASSPSWDRLHYEQY
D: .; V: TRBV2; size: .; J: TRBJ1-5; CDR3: ASSVGGQPQH
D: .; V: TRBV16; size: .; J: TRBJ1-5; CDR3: ASSHQGNQPQH
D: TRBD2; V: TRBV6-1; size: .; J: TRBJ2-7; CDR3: ASSEGTSWGYEQY
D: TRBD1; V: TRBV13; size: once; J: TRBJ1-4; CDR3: ASSSEGTGYEKLF
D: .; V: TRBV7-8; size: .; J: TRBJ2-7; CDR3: ASSLTDKTGQY
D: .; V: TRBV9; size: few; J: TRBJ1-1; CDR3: ASSVEPGHLNTEAF
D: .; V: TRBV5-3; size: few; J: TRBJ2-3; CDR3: ARSLGGGSTDTQY
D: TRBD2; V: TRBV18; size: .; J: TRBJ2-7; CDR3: ASSRATSASYEQY
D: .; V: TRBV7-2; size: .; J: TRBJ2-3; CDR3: ASSSGGAGTDTQY
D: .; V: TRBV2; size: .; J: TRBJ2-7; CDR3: ASTLEVTYEQY